The entry that follows covers one T cell receptor beta chain sequence. Its matching antigen is unknown. Germline CDR1 and CDR2: SGHRS and YFSETQ. The CDR3 spans 15 residues. Trimming took off 0 bases at V and 5 bases at J, with 14 bases between the two ends. The source of the sample is a study of response to subunit inactivated influenza vaccine. TCRdb passed the RT-PCR reads through MiXCR, listing each CDR3 protein once. The sample lists 750,000 to 850,000 distinct CDR3 sequences, about 18% seen once, with approximately 10% in the top ten. Whole-study findings and limits: Few new T cells, the authors suggested, are recruited by each seasonal influenza vaccination.

Here the sequenced sample was PBMCs from blood, taken approximately 5 days after vaccination. This chain uses TRBV5-1 with TRBJ1-1; TRBD1 is a possible D gene (5 bases). This clonotype was sampled from a man aged 45 to 65 who received an inactivated influenza vaccine. The CDR3 loop is CASSLAGRSGTEAFF. The CDR3, as DNA: TGCGCCAGCAGCTTGGCGGGACGGAGCGGGACTGAAGCTTTCTTT.